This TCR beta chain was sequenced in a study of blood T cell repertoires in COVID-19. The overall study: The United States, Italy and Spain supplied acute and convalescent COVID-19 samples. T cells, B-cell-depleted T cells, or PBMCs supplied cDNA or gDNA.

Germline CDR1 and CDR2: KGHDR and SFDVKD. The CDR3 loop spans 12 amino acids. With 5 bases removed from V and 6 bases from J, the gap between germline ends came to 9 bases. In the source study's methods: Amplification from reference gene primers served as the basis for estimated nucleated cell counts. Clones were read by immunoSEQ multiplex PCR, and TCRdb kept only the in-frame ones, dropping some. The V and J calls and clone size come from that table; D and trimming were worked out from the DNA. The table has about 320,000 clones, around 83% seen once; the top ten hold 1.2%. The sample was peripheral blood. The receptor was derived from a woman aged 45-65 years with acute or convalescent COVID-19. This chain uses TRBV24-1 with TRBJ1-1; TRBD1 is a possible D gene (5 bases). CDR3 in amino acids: CATSGGGAEAFF. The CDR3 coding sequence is TGTGCCACCAGTGGGGGCGGTGCTGAAGCTTTCTTT.